The sample holds many counts of the clone carrying this T cell receptor (beta chain). What it binds is not known. This specimen belongs to a study of neurological immune-mediated disorders. In the study overall: Among the 34 patients with multiple sclerosis, roughly 31 were relapsing-remitting, while 3 were secondary progressive. General observations from the study: Phylogenetically, 18 of 34 multiple sclerosis patients' repertoires fell into one related-CDR3 cluster, a possible signature. CDR3 amino acid sequences found in expanded clones were never shared across subjects, suggesting private repertoires in all groups.

Trimming pared 4 bases from V and 10 bases from J, leaving 20 bases between. CDR3 size: 15 residues. Germline V lookup: CDR1 DFQATT, CDR2 SNEGSKA (reference sequence). Sequencing runs each yielded over 160 million TCR-beta sequences from 15-18 subjects. From the 5' RACE reads, TCRdb called clonotypes with MiXCR, one entry per CDR3 protein. The table shows about 40,000 distinct CDR3 sequences, with roughly 2.5% occurring only once. The receptor comes from a middle-aged man with multiple sclerosis. The specimen was PBMCs. The chain has TRBV20-1 and TRBJ1-6; D may be TRBD1 (5 bases). CDR3 sequence reads: CSATPRKGFLSPLHF. CDR3 nucleotide sequence: TGCAGTGCTACTCCCCGGAAGGGGTTCTTGTCACCCCTCCACTTT.